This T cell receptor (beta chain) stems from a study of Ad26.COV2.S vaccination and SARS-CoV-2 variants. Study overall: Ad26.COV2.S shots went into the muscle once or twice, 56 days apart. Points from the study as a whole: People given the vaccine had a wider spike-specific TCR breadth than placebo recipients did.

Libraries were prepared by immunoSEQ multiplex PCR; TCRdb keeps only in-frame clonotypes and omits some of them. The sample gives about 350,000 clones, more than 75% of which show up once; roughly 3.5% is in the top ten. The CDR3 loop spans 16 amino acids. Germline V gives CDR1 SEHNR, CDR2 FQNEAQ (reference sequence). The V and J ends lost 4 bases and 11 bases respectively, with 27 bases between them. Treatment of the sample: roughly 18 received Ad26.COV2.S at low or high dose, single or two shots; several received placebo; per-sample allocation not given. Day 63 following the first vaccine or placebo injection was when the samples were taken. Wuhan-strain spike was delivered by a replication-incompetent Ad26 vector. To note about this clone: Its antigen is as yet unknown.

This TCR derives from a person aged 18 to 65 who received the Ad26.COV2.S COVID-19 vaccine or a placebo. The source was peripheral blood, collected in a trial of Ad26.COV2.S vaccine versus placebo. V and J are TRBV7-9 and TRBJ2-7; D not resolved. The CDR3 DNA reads TGTGCCAGCAGCTCCCCTGTCGGCAGCCCCAATTTGCAGGAGTACTTC. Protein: CASSSPVGSPNLQEYF.